Shown below are 9 T cell receptor beta chains from a single sample sequenced in a study of T cells in Graves' hyperthyroidism and ophthalmopathy. RNA transcripts served as the template for amplifying TCR beta CDR3 regions. The HTBI set primed first-round TCR CDR3 RT-PCR. TCRdb recomputed calls from the multiplex PCR reads with MiXCR, one row per CDR3 protein. Among approximately 590,000 distinct CDR3 sequences listed, roughly 14% were seen once. The sequenced sample consisted of blood. These receptors were collected from a woman younger than 45 with Graves' hyperthyroidism.

The table lists this clonotype with many counts. The chain has TRBV10-3 and TRBJ2-3; D possibly uses TRBD1 or TRBD2 (5 bases each). V gave up 8 bases and J gave up 2 bases, with 11 bases separating them. CDR1 and CDR2 (germline): ENHRY, SYGVKD. This CDR3 comprises 13 residues. The DNA for the CDR3 is TGTGCCATCTCGGGGCAGTCCACAGATACGCAGTATTTT. Amino acids: CAISGQSTDTQYF.

The rearrangement links TRBV2 to TRBJ2-2; 13 nucleotides match TRBD2. Looked up from germline, CDR1 is SNHLY and CDR2 is FYNNEI. The CDR3 sequence is 16 residues long. V gave up 6 bases and J gave up 7 bases; unmatched junction bases: 8. The CDR3 loop is CASRRGLAGEVGELFF. The CDR3, as DNA: TGTGCCAGCAGGAGAGGACTAGCGGGAGAGGTCGGGGAGCTGTTTTTT. Complete variable domain (other parts from reference TRBV2 and TRBJ2-2): EPEVTQTPSHQVTQMGQEVILRCVPISNHLYFYWYRQILGQKVEFLVSFYNNEISEKSEIFDDQFSVERPDGSNFTLKIRSTKLEDSAMYFCASRRGLAGEVGELFFGEGSRLTVL.

This clonotype was seen repeatedly, ten times or more. The chain employs TRBV11-2 and TRBJ2-3; 8 bases match TRBD1. The germline gives CDR1 SGHAT, CDR2 FQNNGV. The CDR3 length is 14 residues. V shed 1 base, J shed 8 bases, and the junction held 5 bases outside the gene matches. The chain's CDR3 is CASSLVGTGGTQYF. The CDR3 coding sequence is TGTGCCAGCAGCTTAGTGGGGACAGGAGGTACGCAGTATTTT.

This clonotype was seen ten or more times. The J gene is TRBJ2-7, the V gene TRBV6-1; 12 positions agree with TRBD1. This CDR3 spans 15 amino acids. V lost 6 bases to trimming and J lost 4 bases; unmatched junction nucleotides: 7. Germline V lookup: CDR1 MNHNS, CDR2 SASEGT. CDR3 sequence reads: CASRPGTGGQYEQYF. In DNA form, the CDR3 reads TGTGCCAGCAGACCCGGGACAGGGGGCCAGTACGAGCAGTACTTC.

A few counts support this clonotype. Here the CDR3 DNA reads TGTGCCAGCAGCCAAGCCATCTCTAGCGGGAGGATGGCCGGGGAGCTGTTTTTT. Amino acids: CASSQAISSGRMAGELFF. The V and J genes are TRBV14 and TRBJ2-2, with 11 bases lining up with TRBD2. Germline assignment: CDR1 SGHDN and CDR2 FVKESK. With V trimmed by 1 base and J by 6 bases, 10 bases remained unmatched. The CDR3 sequence is 18 residues long.

This clonotype was recorded at least ten times. This sequence joins TRBV6-1 and TRBJ1-2; 8 nucleotides match TRBD1. J lost 4 bases, V lost 5 bases, and 15 bases had no gene match. The CDR3 loop spans 17 amino acids. Germline lookup yields CDR1 MNHNS and CDR2 SASEGT. CDR3 loop: CASSTTKTGDGGYGYTF. In DNA, the CDR3 is TGTGCCAGCAGTACTACCAAGACAGGGGATGGGGGCTATGGCTACACCTTC.

The rearrangement links TRBV6-5 to TRBJ2-7; no firm D call. This CDR3 region has 14 residues. The germline V gene has CDR1 MNHEY and CDR2 SVGAGI. Trimming removed 0 bases from V and 3 bases from J, with 9 bases in between. The CDR3 sequence: CASSYSGQDYEQYF. The CDR3 bases are TGTGCCAGCAGTTACTCTGGGCAGGACTACGAGCAGTACTTC.

This clonotype has just a few counts. The chain links TRBV14 to TRBJ2-2, with 12 nucleotides matching TRBD2. CDR1 SGHDN and CDR2 FVKESK come from the germline V gene. The CDR3 runs 17 residues. J gave up 5 bases and V 5 bases, and 9 bases lay outside the gene matches. CDR3: CASSGKTSGSLTGELFF. In DNA, the CDR3 is TGTGCCAGCAGCGGGAAGACTAGCGGGAGTTTAACCGGGGAGCTGTTTTTT.

Many counts were recorded for this clonotype. This chain joins TRBV29-1 and TRBJ2-1, with 7 bases matching TRBD2. CDR3 size: 15 residues. Trimming took 7 bases from V and 2 from J; bases not matched to a gene: 11. Looked up from germline, CDR1 is SQVTM and CDR2 is ANQGSEA. CDR3 in DNA: TGCAGCGGCCAAGGTGAACGGGGGGCCTACAATGAGCAGTTCTTC. This translates into CSGQGERGAYNEQFF.